Following are 17 T cell receptor beta chains from one sample sequenced in a study of cytomegalovirus exposure and HLA in healthy donors. 60 Vbeta and 13 Jbeta primers were used in PCR. Here immunoSEQ multiplex PCR was the method, and the copy in TCRdb shows in-frame clones only, minus some. The sample carries roughly 190,000 clones, about 80% recorded once. Input material: PBMCs. These receptor sequences come from a woman aged 25-40 years in good health and CMV-seropositive.

The gene calls are TRBV7-9 and TRBJ1-1, with 9 positions matching TRBD1. This CDR3 spans 16 amino acids. CDR1 SEHNR and CDR2 FQNEAQ come from the germline V gene (reference sequence). Trimming removed 3 bases from V and 0 bases from J; junction bases left unmatched: 5. CDR3 DNA sequence: TGTGCCAGCAGCTTTAGGACAGGGGTAATGAACACTGAAGCTTTCTTT. Amino acids: CASSFRTGVMNTEAFF.

The genes are TRBV6-6 and TRBJ2-5; maybe TRBD2 (8 bases). Germline values: CDR1 MNHNY, CDR2 SVGAGI (reference sequence). The V and J ends lost 6 bases and 4 bases respectively, with 21 bases between them. CDR3 length equals 16 residues. This CDR3 is CASSYRGLEEGETQYF. The CDR3 nucleotides are TGTGCCAGCAGCTACAGGGGACTAGAGGAGGGAGAGACCCAGTACTTC.

The chain is built from TRBV5-5 and TRBJ2-2; 7 positions agree with TRBD2. The CDR3 runs to 15 residues. The trim removed 1 base at V and 5 bases at J, leaving 5 bases unmatched. The germline V gene encodes CDR1 SGHKS and CDR2 YYEKEE (reference sequence). DNA of the CDR3: TGTGCCAGCAGCTTGATGGGGGGGAGTACCGGGGAGCTGTTTTTT. Residues: CASSLMGGSTGELFF.

The chain employs TRBV11-2 and TRBJ2-5; D ambiguous. V lost 1 base to trimming and J lost 2 bases, with 8 bases between them. This CDR3 comprises 14 residues. CDR1 SGHAT and CDR2 FQNNGV come from the germline V gene. In DNA form, the CDR3 reads TGTGCCAGCAGCTTAGGCAGCAGGCAAGAGACCCAGTACTTC. Translated: CASSLGSRQETQYF. Full variable domain (missing parts from reference TRBV11-2 and TRBJ2-5): EAGVAQSPRYKIIEKRQSVAFWCNPISGHATLYWYQQILGQGPKLLIQFQNNGVVDDSQLPKDRFSAERLKGVDSTLKIQPAKLEDSAVYLCASSLGSRQETQYFGPGTRLLVL.

The chain is built from TRBV9 and TRBJ1-4; D gene uncertain. The CDR3 has 14 amino acids. V shed 0 bases and J shed 6 bases, with 9 bases lying between them. The germline gives CDR1 SGDLS, CDR2 YYNGEE. The CDR3 DNA reads as TGTGCCAGCAGCGTAGGAGATGGTGATGAAAAACTGTTTTTT. Its translation is CASSVGDGDEKLFF.

The V call is TRBV2, the J call TRBJ1-1; 8 bases match TRBD1. The CDR3 length is 13 residues. Germline CDR1 and CDR2: SNHLY and FYNNEI. With V trimmed by 8 bases and J by 1 base, 3 bases remained unmatched. The CDR3, as DNA: TGTGCCAGCGGGGGGACAGGGAACACTGAAGCTTTCTTT. It is translated as CASGGTGNTEAFF.

The chain joins TRBV6-5 to TRBJ2-7; TRBD1 might be the D (5 bases). This CDR3 is 16 amino acids long. The germline CDR1 and CDR2 sequences are MNHEY and SVGAGI. Between the trimmed V and J ends, which lost 0 bases and 4 bases, there was a span of 16 bases. CDR3 in DNA: TGTGCCAGCAGTTACTCGCGCAGGGTTTCTTCTTACGAGCAGTACTTC. It is translated as CASSYSRRVSSYEQYF.

This sequence joins TRBV15 and TRBJ2-3; TRBD2 agrees at 11 bases. Trimming took 3 bases from V and 0 from J; bases not matched to a gene: 2. CDR3 length: 16 residues. CDR1 is LNHNV and CDR2 is YYDKDF in the germline V gene (reference sequence). This CDR3 reads CATSSGTSGSTDTQYF. The CDR3 DNA follows: TGTGCCACCAGCAGCGGGACTAGCGGTAGCACAGATACGCAGTATTTT.

The genes are TRBV19 and TRBJ2-1; 13 nucleotides match TRBD2. The V and J ends lost 8 bases and 7 bases, in that order; junction bases with no gene match: 11. The CDR3 has 16 residues. The germline gives CDR1 LNHDA, CDR2 SQIVND (reference sequence). CDR3 bases: TGTGCCAGTGGGGGACTAGCGGGAAGGGTGAGGAATGAGCAGTTCTTC. Its translation: CASGGLAGRVRNEQFF.

The chain employs TRBV30 and TRBJ1-1; no reliable D call. Trimming stripped 3 bases from V and 3 bases from J, with 14 bases between. The CDR3 is 14 residues long. Germline CDR1 is GTSNPN and CDR2 is SVGIG (reference sequence). The CDR3 region is CAWRASPGDTEAFF. CDR3 DNA sequence: TGTGCCTGGAGAGCCTCCCCGGGAGACACTGAAGCTTTCTTT.

The genes are TRBV6-5 and TRBJ2-5; TRBD2 is a possible D gene (6 bases). The J call is doubtful: the DNA matches TRBJ2-7 better. The CDR3 totals 15 residues. Looked up from germline, CDR1 is MNHEY and CDR2 is SVGAGI. This chain's CDR3 is CASSYSGGKTYEQYF. The CDR3 region has the DNA TGTGCCAGCAGTTACTCTGGGGGGAAAACCTACGAGCAGTACTTC.

The gene calls are TRBV7-7 and TRBJ2-5; TRBD1 aligns across 7 bases. Germline V lookup: CDR1 SSHAT, CDR2 FNYEAQ (reference sequence). With V trimmed by 1 base and J by 6 bases, 8 bases remained unmatched. This CDR3 region has 15 residues. The CDR3 coding sequence is TGTGCCAGCAGCTTAGGAGGGGGCGCGCGTAAGACCCAGTACTTC. Protein: CASSLGGGARKTQYF.

V usage is TRBV10-3 and J usage is TRBJ1-5; 7 nucleotides match TRBD1. J gave up 2 bases and V 6 bases, and 4 bases lay outside the gene matches. The CDR3 totals 14 residues. Germline lookup yields CDR1 ENHRY and CDR2 SYGVKD. The CDR3 is CAIRGGTGNQPQHF. The CDR3 DNA reads TGTGCCATCAGAGGCGGGACAGGCAATCAGCCCCAGCATTTT.

The chain joins TRBV5-4 to TRBJ1-1; TRBD1 is a possible D gene (6 bases). Germline V gene data show CDR1 as SGHNT and CDR2 as YYREEE (reference sequence). V lost 2 bases to trimming and J lost 11 bases, with 13 bases between them. The CDR3 spans 12 residues. Written as DNA, the CDR3 is TGTGCCAGCAGCTTTAGTGGGAGGGGGGCTTTCTTT. This encodes CASSFSGRGAFF. The full variable domain, its missing parts supplied by reference TRBV5-4 and TRBJ1-1, is ETGVTQSPTHLIKTRGQQVTLRCSSQSGHNTVSWYQQALGQGPQFIFQYYREEENGRGNFPPRFSGLQFPNYSSELNVNALELDDSALYLCASSFSGRGAFFGQGTRLTVV.

V usage is TRBV27 and J usage is TRBJ2-5, with 10 bases identical to TRBD1. The J call is doubtful: the DNA matches TRBJ2-7 better. The length of the CDR3 is 15 residues. Germline lookup yields CDR1 MNHEY and CDR2 SMNVEV (reference sequence). CDR3 in DNA: TGTGCCAGCTCCCTAGGGACAGGGGTCTCCTACGAGCAGTACTTC. Its translation is CASSLGTGVSYEQYF.

This clone was observed a handful of times. The gene calls are TRBV7-6 and TRBJ2-7; 7 bases map to TRBD2. Germline CDR1 SGHVS, CDR2 FNYEAQ. V lost 1 base and J lost 0; bases outside the gene matches: 3. CDR3 size: 15 residues. The CDR3 protein is CASSLGSGVSYEQYF. CDR3 DNA: TGTGCCAGCAGCTTAGGGAGCGGGGTCTCCTACGAGCAGTACTTC.

The chain links TRBV5-1 to TRBJ2-3; 13 bases align to TRBD2. Germline assignment: CDR1 SGHRS and CDR2 YFSETQ. The CDR3 length is 18 residues. V shed 7 bases, J shed 0 bases, and the junction held 11 bases outside the gene matches. The CDR3 DNA reads as TGCGCCAGCTTAGAGACCGGGACTAGCGGGATTAGCACAGATACGCAGTATTTT. Residues: CASLETGTSGISTDTQYF.